This TCR beta chain was profiled in a study of cytomegalovirus exposure and HLA in healthy donors. Study background: Among the roughly 400 genotyped donors, over 70% were placed in the Caucasian-associated ancestry cluster. Whole-study findings and limits: Cytomegalovirus status was reportedly diagnosed by the classifier with high sensitivity and specificity. Excluded: some indistinguishable V segments such as TRBV6-2 and TRBV6-3. The majority of TCR sequences were rare, yet some public TCRs appeared in many donors.

About this clone itself: Its antigen remains unidentified.

13 Jbeta primers and 60 Vbeta primers were used for the PCR. The table came from immunoSEQ multiplex PCR; TCRdb's copy has only in-frame clones and leaves some out. The sample yields around 91,000 clones, around 67% seen once. V dropped 4 bases and J dropped 5 bases, with 11 bases sitting between them. The germline gives CDR1 LNHDA, CDR2 SQIVND (reference sequence). The CDR3 covers 13 residues. This TCR derives from a human donor in good health. What was sequenced was PBMCs. The J gene is TRBJ2-5, the V gene TRBV19; a possible D gene is TRBD1 (6 bases). DNA for the CDR3: TGTGCCAGTAGTAGGGGGCTGGGGGAGACCCAGTACTTC. Its translation: CASSRGLGETQYF.